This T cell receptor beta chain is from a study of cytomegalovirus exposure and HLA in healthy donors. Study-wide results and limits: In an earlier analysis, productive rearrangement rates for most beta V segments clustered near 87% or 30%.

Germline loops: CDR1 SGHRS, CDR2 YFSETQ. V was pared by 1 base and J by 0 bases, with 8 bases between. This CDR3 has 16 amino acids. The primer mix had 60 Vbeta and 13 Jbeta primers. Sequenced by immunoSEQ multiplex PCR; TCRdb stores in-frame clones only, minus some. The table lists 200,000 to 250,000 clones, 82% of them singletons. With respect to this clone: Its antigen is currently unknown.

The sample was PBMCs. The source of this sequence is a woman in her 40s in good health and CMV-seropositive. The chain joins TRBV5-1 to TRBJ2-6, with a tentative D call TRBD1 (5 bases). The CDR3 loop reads CASSLQQDSGANVLTF. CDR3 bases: TGCGCCAGCAGCTTGCAACAGGACTCTGGGGCCAACGTCCTGACTTTC.